A selection of T cell receptor beta chains follows, all from one sample in a study of blood T cell repertoires in COVID-19. Data came from immunoSEQ multiplex PCR; TCRdb stores just in-frame clones and leaves some out. The sample includes some 50,000 clones, just over 90% of them seen just once. The sample was peripheral blood. Receptor source: a man in his forties or fifties with acute or convalescent COVID-19. Each CDR3 is given with its conserved first and last residue. Each record gives: V gene, J gene, CDR3 protein.

V: TRBV6-5
J: TRBJ1-1
CDR3: CAIETGSGTEAFF

V: TRBV9
J: TRBJ1-3
CDR3: CASSVYRHSGNTIYF

V: TRBV13
J: TRBJ1-1
CDR3: CASSPPNGQGTEAFF

V: TRBV6-1
J: TRBJ1-5
CDR3: CASSEDGGQPQHF

V: TRBV10-3
J: TRBJ1-1
CDR3: CAIISASGTEAFF

V: TRBV7-2
J: TRBJ2-7
CDR3: CASSLAGTGIPYEQYF

V: TRBV5-1
J: TRBJ2-5
CDR3: CASSLDGGNQETQYF

V: TRBV10-3
J: TRBJ1-2
CDR3: CAISVSQEYGYTF

V: TRBV20-1
J: TRBJ1-2
CDR3: CSASHLLANYGYTF

V: TRBV5-8
J: TRBJ2-3
CDR3: CATQWLAGDGTDTQYF

V: TRBV11-3
J: TRBJ2-1
CDR3: CASSSSGRPYNEQFF

V: TRBV5-8
J: TRBJ1-2
CDR3: CASSFYSRQQLGREDYGYTF

V: TRBV25-1
J: NA
CDR3: CASSGRGAETQYF

V: TRBV2
J: TRBJ1-1
CDR3: CASSETRETEAFF

V: TRBV12-3/TRBV12-4
J: TRBJ1-1
CDR3: CASRIQGNTEAFF

V: TRBV4-3
J: TRBJ1-1
CDR3: CASSQLAGGTEAFF

V: TRBV27
J: TRBJ2-1
CDR3: CASSLRAGLTYNEQFF

V: TRBV20-1
J: TRBJ2-2
CDR3: CSASNSGRDTGELFF

V: TRBV20-1
J: TRBJ2-1
CDR3: CRAGGGNEQFF

V: TRBV9
J: TRBJ2-7
CDR3: CASSVVDRGDEQYF

V: TRBV29-1
J: TRBJ2-5
CDR3: CSVDLSLAPETQYF

V: TRBV4-2
J: TRBJ2-7
CDR3: CASSQAVYSYEQYF

V: TRBV2
J: TRBJ1-4
CDR3: CASKGGTNEKLFF

V: TRBV19
J: TRBJ1-3
CDR3: CASSIGDRVFVGNTIYF

V: TRBV6-5
J: TRBJ1-4
CDR3: CASRTGDATNEKLFF

V: TRBV7-8
J: TRBJ1-6
CDR3: CASSAEGSPLHF

V: TRBV2
J: TRBJ1-4
CDR3: CASRKGGNEKLFF

V: TRBV15
J: TRBJ2-4
CDR3: CATSRDLDRSGQYF

V: TRBV7-9
J: TRBJ1-5
CDR3: CASTGGDQPQHF

V: TRBV3-1/TRBV3-2
J: TRBJ2-1
CDR3: CASSQDLRTSGRDNEQFF

V: TRBV19
J: TRBJ2-5
CDR3: CASSIAGQETQYF